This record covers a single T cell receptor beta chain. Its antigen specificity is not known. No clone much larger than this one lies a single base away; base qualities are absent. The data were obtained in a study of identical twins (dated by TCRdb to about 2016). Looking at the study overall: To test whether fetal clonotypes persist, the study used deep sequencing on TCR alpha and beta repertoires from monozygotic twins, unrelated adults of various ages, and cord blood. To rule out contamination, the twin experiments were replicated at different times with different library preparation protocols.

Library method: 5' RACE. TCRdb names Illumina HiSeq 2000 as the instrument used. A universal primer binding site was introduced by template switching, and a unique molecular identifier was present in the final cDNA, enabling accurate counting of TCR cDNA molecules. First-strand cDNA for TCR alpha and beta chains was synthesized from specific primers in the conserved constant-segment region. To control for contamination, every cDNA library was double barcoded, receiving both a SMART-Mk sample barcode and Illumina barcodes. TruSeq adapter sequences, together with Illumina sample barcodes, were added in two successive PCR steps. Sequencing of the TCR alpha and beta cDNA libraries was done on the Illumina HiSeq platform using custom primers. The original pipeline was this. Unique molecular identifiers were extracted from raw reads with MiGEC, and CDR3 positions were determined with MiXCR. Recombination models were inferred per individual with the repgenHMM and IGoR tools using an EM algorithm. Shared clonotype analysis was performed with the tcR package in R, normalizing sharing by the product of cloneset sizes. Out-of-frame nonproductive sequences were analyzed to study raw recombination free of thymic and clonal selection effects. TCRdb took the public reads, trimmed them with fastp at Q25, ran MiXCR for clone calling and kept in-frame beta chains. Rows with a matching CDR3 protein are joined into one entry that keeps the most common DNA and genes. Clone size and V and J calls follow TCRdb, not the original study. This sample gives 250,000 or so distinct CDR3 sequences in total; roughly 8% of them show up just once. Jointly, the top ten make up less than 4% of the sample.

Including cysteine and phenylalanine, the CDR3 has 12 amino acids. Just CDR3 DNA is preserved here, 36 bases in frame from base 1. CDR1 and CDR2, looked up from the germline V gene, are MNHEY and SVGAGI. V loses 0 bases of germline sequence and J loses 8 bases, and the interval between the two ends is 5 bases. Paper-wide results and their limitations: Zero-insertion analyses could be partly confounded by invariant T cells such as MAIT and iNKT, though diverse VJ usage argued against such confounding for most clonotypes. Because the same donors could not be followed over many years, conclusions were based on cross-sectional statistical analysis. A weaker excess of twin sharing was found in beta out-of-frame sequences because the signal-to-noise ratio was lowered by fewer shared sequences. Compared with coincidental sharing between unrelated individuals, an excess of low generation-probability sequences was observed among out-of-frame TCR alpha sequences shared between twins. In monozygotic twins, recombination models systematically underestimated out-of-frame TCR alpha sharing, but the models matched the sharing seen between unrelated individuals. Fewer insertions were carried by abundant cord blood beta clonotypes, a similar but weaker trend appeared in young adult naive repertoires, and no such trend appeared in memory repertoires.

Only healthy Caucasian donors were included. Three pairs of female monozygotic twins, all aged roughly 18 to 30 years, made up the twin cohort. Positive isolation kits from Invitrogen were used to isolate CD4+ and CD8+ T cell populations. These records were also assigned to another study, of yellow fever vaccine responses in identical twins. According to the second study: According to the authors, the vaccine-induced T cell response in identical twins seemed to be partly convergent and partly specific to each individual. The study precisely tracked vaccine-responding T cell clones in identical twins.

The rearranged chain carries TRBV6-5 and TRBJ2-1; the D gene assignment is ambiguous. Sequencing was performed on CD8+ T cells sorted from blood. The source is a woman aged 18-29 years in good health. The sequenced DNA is TGTGCCAGCAGTTACTCGTTGCATGAGCAGTTCTTC. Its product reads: CASSYSLHEQFF.